This TCR beta chain came from a study of blood T cell repertoires in COVID-19 (TCRdb year 2020). About the study as a whole: Collaborator samples came from the United States, Italy and Spain and covered acute and convalescent phases of COVID-19. The prospective study material was composed of cDNA or gDNA derived from T cells, B-cell-depleted T cells, or PBMCs. The dataset comprised deeply sampled blood TCRbeta repertoires from subjects exposed to, actively infected with, or recovered from COVID-19. The repertoires were made available in a free public database intended to serve as a resource for research on the immune response to SARS-CoV-2. Samples were obtained from the ongoing ImmuneRACE study (first 160 participants) and from 1,200 or so subjects provided by 6 global collaborators. Sample metadata almost always included a de-identified subject ID, COVID-19 status, age in years and sex. Where available, HLA class I and class II types were obtained from metadata supplied by the sample provider rather than from assay-based typing. On the study overall, not on this receptor specifically: How much clinical and demographic metadata was included differed by source and by participant, and the metadata was provided uncurated.

As regards this clone: The antigen this receptor binds is unknown. No base qualities exist here, and no much larger clone lies one base off it.

The CDR3 runs 13 amino acids, cysteine and phenylalanine included. Only the CDR3 DNA stays, 39 bases, in frame from base 1. CDR1 and CDR2 (SGHRS, YFSETQ) derive from the germline V gene. Between the V and J ends, shortened by 4 bases and 5 bases respectively, the junction contains 12 bases. The collaborating institutions used their own protocols to collect whole blood in K2EDTA tubes. For TCRbeta analysis, collaborators shipped samples as frozen whole blood, isolated PBMCs, or DNA extracted from either of those sample types. TCRbeta CDR3 regions were amplified from genomic DNA by means of the immunoSEQ Assay, a bias-controlled multiplex PCR. The authors processed their data as follows. The number of nucleated cells in each sample was estimated from the amplification of reference gene primers within the assay. To quantify the absolute abundance of each unique TCRbeta CDR3 rearrangement, sequence reads were collapsed and filtered. Productive Simpson clonality was computed per sample as the square root of Simpson's diversity index over productive rearrangements. This is the immuneACCESS table as TCRdb keeps it, with only in-frame sequences that have V and J called. A part of the clones is gone; compared with another copy, unresolved V genes explain less than half, and the rest is unexplained. V, J and clone size are those of that table, while D and trimming were read from the DNA. The sample table lists 75,000 to 90,000 clones, about 85% of them with a count of one. The top ten hold 15% to 20% of the sample.

This TCR was sampled from a man at least 80 years old with active or convalescent COVID-19. Sequencing was done on a sample of peripheral blood. The rearrangement combines TRBV5-1 with TRBJ2-5, with the identity of the D gene unclear. The DNA sequence reads TGCGCCAGCAGCGGCTCGGGTTGGGAGACCCAGTACTTC. Translation gives CASSGSGWETQYF.